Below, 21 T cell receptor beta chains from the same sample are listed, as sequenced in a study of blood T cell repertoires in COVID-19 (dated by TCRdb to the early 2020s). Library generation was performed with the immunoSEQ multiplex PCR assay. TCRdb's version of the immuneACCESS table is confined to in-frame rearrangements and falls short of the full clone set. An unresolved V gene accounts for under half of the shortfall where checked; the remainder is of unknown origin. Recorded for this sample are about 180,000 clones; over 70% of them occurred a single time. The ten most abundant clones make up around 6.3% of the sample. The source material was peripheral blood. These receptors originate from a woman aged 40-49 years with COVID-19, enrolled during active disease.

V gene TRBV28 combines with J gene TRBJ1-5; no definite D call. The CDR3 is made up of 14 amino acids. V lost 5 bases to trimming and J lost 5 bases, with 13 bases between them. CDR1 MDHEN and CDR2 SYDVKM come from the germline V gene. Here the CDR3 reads CASSLIGFDQPQHF. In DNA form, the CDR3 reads TGTGCCAGCAGTCTTATCGGGTTTGATCAGCCCCAGCATTTT.

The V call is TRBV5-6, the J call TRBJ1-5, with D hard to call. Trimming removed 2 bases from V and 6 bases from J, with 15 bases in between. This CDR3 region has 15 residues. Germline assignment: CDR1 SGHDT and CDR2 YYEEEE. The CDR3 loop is CASSFTAGLSQPQHF. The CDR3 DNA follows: TGTGCCAGCAGCTTTACGGCAGGACTCAGTCAGCCCCAGCATTTT.

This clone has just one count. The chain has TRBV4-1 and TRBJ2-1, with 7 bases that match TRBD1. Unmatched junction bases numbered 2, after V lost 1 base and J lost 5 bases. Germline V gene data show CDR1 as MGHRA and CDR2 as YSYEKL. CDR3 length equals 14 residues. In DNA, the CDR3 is TGCGCCAGCAGCCAAGTCGGACAGGACAATGAGCAGTTCTTC. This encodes CASSQVGQDNEQFF.

CDR3 loop: CASRPSQGVVGSPLHF. The CDR3 DNA reads as TGTGCCAGCAGGCCTTCACAGGGGGTAGTAGGTTCACCCCTCCACTTT. This chain joins TRBV28 and TRBJ1-6; TRBD1 matches at 8 bases. Germline V gene sequence: CDR1 MDHEN, CDR2 SYDVKM. The V and J ends lost 6 bases and 9 bases, in that order; junction bases with no gene match: 13. This CDR3 comprises 16 residues.

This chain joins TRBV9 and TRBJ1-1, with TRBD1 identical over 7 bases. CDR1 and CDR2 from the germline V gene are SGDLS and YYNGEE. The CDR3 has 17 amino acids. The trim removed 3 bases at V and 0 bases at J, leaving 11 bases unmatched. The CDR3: CASSAYRDSYMNTEAFF. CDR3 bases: TGTGCCAGCAGCGCCTACCGGGACAGTTATATGAACACTGAAGCTTTCTTT.

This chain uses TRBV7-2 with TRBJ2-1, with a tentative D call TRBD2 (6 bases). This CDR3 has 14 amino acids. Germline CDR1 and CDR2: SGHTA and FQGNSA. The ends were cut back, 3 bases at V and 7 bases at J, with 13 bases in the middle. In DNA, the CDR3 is TGTGCCAGCAGCTTGCGGGGTATAAGGAATGAGCAGTTCTTC. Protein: CASSLRGIRNEQFF.

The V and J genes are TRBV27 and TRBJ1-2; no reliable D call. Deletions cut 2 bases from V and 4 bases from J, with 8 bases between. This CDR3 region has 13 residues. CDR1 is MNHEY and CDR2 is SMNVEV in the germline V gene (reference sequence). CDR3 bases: TGTGCCAGCAGTTTAGGAGGGTTCTATGGCTACACCTTC. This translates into CASSLGGFYGYTF.

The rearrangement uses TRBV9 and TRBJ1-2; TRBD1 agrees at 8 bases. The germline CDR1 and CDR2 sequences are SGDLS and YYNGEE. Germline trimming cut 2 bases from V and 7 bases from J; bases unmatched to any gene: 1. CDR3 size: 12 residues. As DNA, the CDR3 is TGTGCCAGCAGCGTGGACAGGGTTGGCTACACCTTC. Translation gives CASSVDRVGYTF.

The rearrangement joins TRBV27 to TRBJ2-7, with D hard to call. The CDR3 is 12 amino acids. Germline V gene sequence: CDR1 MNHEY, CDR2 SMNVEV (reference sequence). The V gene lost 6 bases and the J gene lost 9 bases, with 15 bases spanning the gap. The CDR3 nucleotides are TGTGCCAGCAGCCCCGGGTCATTCTCGCAGTACTTC. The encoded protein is CASSPGSFSQYF.

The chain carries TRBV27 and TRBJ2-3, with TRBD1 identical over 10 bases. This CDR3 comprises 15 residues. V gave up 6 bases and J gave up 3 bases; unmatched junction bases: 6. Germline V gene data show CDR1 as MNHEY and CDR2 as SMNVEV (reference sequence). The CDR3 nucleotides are TGTGCCAGCAGCCGACAGGGGGCGGTGACAGATACGCAGTATTTT. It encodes CASSRQGAVTDTQYF.

The CDR3 region has the DNA TGTGCCAGCACCCCTTGGGGGAGGTTGACAGATACGCAGTATTTT. Translated, it gives CASTPWGRLTDTQYF. V gene TRBV27 combines with J gene TRBJ2-3; the D gene is possibly TRBD2 (6 bases). The CDR3 is made up of 15 amino acids. Germline V lookup: CDR1 MNHEY, CDR2 SMNVEV (reference sequence). The germline V and J ends were trimmed by 7 bases and 3 bases, with 17 bases remaining between them.

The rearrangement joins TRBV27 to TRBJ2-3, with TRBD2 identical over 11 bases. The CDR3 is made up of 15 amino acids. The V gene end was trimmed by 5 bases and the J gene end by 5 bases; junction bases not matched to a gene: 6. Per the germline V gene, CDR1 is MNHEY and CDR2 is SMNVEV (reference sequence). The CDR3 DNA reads TGTGCCAGCAGTACGACACTAGCGGGAGTAGATACGCAGTATTTT. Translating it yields CASSTTLAGVDTQYF.

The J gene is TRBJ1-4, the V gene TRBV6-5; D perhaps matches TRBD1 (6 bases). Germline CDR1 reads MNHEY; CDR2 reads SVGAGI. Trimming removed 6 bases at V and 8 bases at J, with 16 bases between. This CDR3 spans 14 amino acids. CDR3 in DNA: TGTGCCAGCAGAACTTCGACAGGATGGGAAAAACTGTTTTTT. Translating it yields CASRTSTGWEKLFF.

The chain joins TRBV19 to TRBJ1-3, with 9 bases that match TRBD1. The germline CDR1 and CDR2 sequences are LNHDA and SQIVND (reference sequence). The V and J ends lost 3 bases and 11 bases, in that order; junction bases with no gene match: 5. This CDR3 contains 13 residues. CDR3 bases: TGTGCCAGTAGTATGGGGACAGGGATCGCCATATATTTT. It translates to CASSMGTGIAIYF.

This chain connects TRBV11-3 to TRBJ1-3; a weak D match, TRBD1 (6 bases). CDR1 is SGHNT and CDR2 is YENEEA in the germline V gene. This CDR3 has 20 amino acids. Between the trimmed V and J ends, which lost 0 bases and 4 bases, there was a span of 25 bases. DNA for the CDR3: TGTGCCAGCAGCTTAGATCTAAGGGGGATGGGGGACATTATCGGAAACACCATATATTTT. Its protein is CASSLDLRGMGDIIGNTIYF.

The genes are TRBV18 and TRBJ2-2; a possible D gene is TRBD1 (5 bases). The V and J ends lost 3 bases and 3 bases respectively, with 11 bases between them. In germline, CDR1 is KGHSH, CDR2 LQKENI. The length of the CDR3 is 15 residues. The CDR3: CASSPETAYTGELFF. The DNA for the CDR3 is TGTGCCAGCTCACCCGAGACAGCCTACACCGGGGAGCTGTTTTTT. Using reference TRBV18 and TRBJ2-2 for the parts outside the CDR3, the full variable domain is NAGVMQNPRHLVRRRGQEARLRCSPMKGHSHVYWYRQLPEEGLKFMVYLQKENIIDESGMPKERFSAEFPKEGPSILRIQQVVRGDSAAYFCASSPETAYTGELFFGEGSRLTVL.

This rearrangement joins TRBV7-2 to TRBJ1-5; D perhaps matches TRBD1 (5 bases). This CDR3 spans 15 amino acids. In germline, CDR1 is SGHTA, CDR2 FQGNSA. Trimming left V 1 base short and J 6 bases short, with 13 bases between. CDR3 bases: TGTGCCAGCAGCTTAGTGAAGGGGATGGGTCAGCCCCAGCATTTT. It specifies CASSLVKGMGQPQHF.

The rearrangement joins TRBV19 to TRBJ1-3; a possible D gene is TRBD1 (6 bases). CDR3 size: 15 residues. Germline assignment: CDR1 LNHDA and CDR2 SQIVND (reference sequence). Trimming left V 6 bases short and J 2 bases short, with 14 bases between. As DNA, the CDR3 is TGTGCCAGTAGCGAAGGGGGGGCAGCTGGAAACACCATATATTTT. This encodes CASSEGGAAGNTIYF.

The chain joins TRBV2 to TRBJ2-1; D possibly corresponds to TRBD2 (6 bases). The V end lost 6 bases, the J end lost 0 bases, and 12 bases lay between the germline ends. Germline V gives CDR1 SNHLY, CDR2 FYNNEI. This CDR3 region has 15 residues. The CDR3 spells CASRRSSGSYNEQFF. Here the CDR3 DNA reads TGTGCCAGCAGGAGGAGTAGCGGCTCCTACAATGAGCAGTTCTTC.

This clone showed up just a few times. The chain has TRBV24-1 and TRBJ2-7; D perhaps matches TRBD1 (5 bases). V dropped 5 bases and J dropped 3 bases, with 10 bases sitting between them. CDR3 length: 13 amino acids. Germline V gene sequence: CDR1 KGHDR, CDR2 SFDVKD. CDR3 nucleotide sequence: TGTGCCACCAGTGCGGCAGGGTTCTACGAGCAGTACTTC. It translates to CATSAAGFYEQYF.

As DNA, the CDR3 is TGTGCCAGCAGCCGAGAACTAGCGGGAGGATACAATGAGCAGTTCTTC. Amino acids: CASSRELAGGYNEQFF. The chain recombines TRBV16 with TRBJ2-1; 12 bases align to TRBD2. Germline-derived CDR1 and CDR2 are KGHSY and FQNENV. The CDR3 length is 16 residues. Germline trimming cut 4 bases from V and 4 bases from J; bases unmatched to any gene: 5.